The next 3 T cell receptor beta chains were all read from a single sample in a study of T cell repertoires in cytomegalovirus infection. TCRdb passed the reads through MiXCR, listing each CDR3 protein once. The sample lists around 270,000 distinct CDR3 sequences, 9.1% seen once, with around 16% in the top ten. The sample taken for sequencing was PBMCs. These receptors all stem from a human donor in good health (CMV status not recorded). Some clones in this sample may be carry-over from other donors' samples.

This clonotype was seen repeatedly, ten times or more. In DNA form, the CDR3 reads TGTGCCAGCAGCTTAGGGATTTGGGGCAGGGGGGCCGAGCAGTACTTC. It yields the protein CASSLGIWGRGAEQYF. The chain links TRBV7-2 to TRBJ2-7, with D perhaps matching TRBD1 (7 bases). Trimming shortened V by 1 base and J by 6 bases, and 19 bases separated the two germline ends. The CDR3 covers 16 residues. In germline, CDR1 is SGHTA, CDR2 FQGNSA. The whole variable domain, remainder taken from reference TRBV7-2 and TRBJ2-7, is GAGVSQSPSNKVTEKGKDVELRCDPISGHTALYWYRQSLGQGLEFLIYFQGNSAPDKSGLPSDRFSAERTGGSVSTLTIQRTQQEDSAVYLCASSLGIWGRGAEQYFGPGTRLTVT.

The chain recombines TRBV28 with TRBJ1-5; D is ambiguous. The CDR3 has 14 amino acids. Trimming shortened V by 10 bases and J by 4 bases, and 17 bases separated the two germline ends. Germline lookup yields CDR1 MDHEN and CDR2 SYDVKM. DNA of the CDR3: TGTGCCACCTTGCCTCGTTTGGGAAATCAGCCCCAGCATTTT. This encodes CATLPRLGNQPQHF.

The rearrangement links TRBV5-5 to TRBJ2-7, with D possibly being TRBD1 (6 bases). This CDR3 has 14 residues. The germline V gene encodes CDR1 SGHKS and CDR2 YYEKEE (reference sequence). V lost 3 bases, J lost 2 bases, and 12 bases lay in between. CDR3 bases: TGTGCCAGCAGCTGGCGAGGACAGACCTACGAGCAGTACTTC. This translates into CASSWRGQTYEQYF.